A single sample gave rise to the 11 T cell receptor beta chains below, sequenced in a study of T cell responses to AZD1222 COVID-19 vaccine (dated by TCRdb to the early 2020s). Sample time point, as interpreted from the label and publication: baseline before first vaccination. The library came from the immunoSEQ multiplex PCR assay. Entries here come from immuneACCESS through TCRdb and include only in-frame sequences with V and J called. Some clones fail to appear in such tables; in the studies checked, an unresolved V gene covers under half of the shortfall, and the cause of the remainder is unknown. The sample table contains around 79,000 clones; only one count was recorded for roughly nine tenths of them. The biggest ten clones account for approximately 1.6% of the sample. This specimen was peripheral blood, taken on day 0 of AZD1222 vaccination. The source of these receptors is an adult in good health.

J is TRBJ2-7 and V is TRBV19, with D uncertain. The CDR3 consists of 15 residues. V was trimmed by 3 bases and J by 0 bases, leaving 12 bases between them. Germline V gene sequence: CDR1 LNHDA, CDR2 SQIVND (reference sequence). The CDR3 loop is CASSITVTSSYEQYF. CDR3 sequence (DNA): TGTGCCAGTAGTATCACGGTTACCAGCTCCTACGAGCAGTACTTC.

The CDR3 loop is CASSSTSGSYNEQFF. The CDR3 region has the DNA TGTGCCAGCAGCTCGACTAGCGGGTCCTACAATGAGCAGTTCTTC. This chain connects TRBV5-8 to TRBJ2-1, with 10 bases matching TRBD2. The V and J ends lost 3 bases and 1 base, in that order; junction bases with no gene match: 1. Germline CDR1 and CDR2: SGHTS and YDEGEE. This CDR3 has 15 residues.

The V gene is TRBV9, the J gene TRBJ1-1, with TRBD1 as a possible D gene (5 bases). The CDR3 totals 13 residues. The V end lost 4 bases, the J end lost 4 bases, and 11 bases lay between the germline ends. Germline assignment: CDR1 SGDLS and CDR2 YYNGEE. In DNA, the CDR3 is TGTGCCAGCAGCCCCGCGGGGGTCACTGAAGCTTTCTTT. This sequence encodes CASSPAGVTEAFF.

The gene calls are TRBV6-5 and TRBJ2-7, with TRBD2 matching 7 bases. Trimming took 5 bases from V and 3 from J; bases not matched to a gene: 7. The CDR3 runs to 14 residues. Germline V gene lookup returns CDR1 MNHEY and CDR2 SVGAGI. The CDR3 bases are TGTGCCAGCAGTAACGGGGGGAGTGGCTACGAGCAGTACTTC. Its protein product is CASSNGGSGYEQYF.

The rearrangement links TRBV2 to TRBJ2-7; TRBD1 or TRBD2 may be the D gene (5 bases each). The V and J ends lost 9 bases and 4 bases respectively, with 16 bases between them. The CDR3 covers 13 residues. In germline, CDR1 is SNHLY, CDR2 FYNNEI. The DNA of the CDR3 is TGTGCCAGTCTCCGGGACCCTCTTTACGAGCAGTACTTC. The encoded protein is CASLRDPLYEQYF.

The rearrangement uses TRBV7-2 and TRBJ1-1, with 7 bases that match TRBD1. The CDR3 is 14 residues long. V trimming: 4 bases; J trimming: 6 bases; junction bases outside the gene matches: 8. CDR1 and CDR2 (germline): SGHTA, FQGNSA. This CDR3 reads CASSSLPQGAEAFF. The CDR3 coding sequence is TGTGCCAGCAGCTCGTTACCTCAGGGGGCTGAAGCTTTCTTT.

V and J are TRBV12-3 or TRBV12-4 and TRBJ1-1; D is ambiguous. This CDR3 is 11 amino acids long. V lost 3 bases and J 10 bases, leaving 9 bases between the germline ends. CDR3 region: CASSLRRAAFF. CDR3 DNA sequence: TGTGCCAGCAGTTTGAGGAGAGCAGCTTTCTTT.

The chain joins TRBV7-9 to TRBJ2-2; 12 nucleotides agree with TRBD2. V lost 5 bases, J lost 4 bases, and 5 bases stayed unmatched. CDR3 length: 16 residues. The germline gives CDR1 SEHNR, CDR2 FQNEAQ (reference sequence). The CDR3 DNA is TGTGCCAGCAGCCCGACTAGCGGGAGACGCACCGGGGAGCTGTTTTTT. This encodes CASSPTSGRRTGELFF.

J is TRBJ2-2 and V is TRBV21-1; the table calls TRBD2, which could not be checked here. TRBV21-1 is termed a pseudogene. The length of the CDR3 is 16 residues. The CDR3 reads CASSLPSGNWAGELFF. The CDR3 bases are TGTGCCAGCAGCCTCCCAAGCGGGAATTGGGCCGGGGAGCTGTTTTTT.

V usage is TRBV7-2 and J usage is TRBJ1-5; D not resolved. V was cut by 2 bases and J by 6 bases, with 8 bases left in between. CDR1 is SGHTA and CDR2 is FQGNSA in the germline V gene. The CDR3 consists of 13 residues. The CDR3 spells CASSLIAGQPQHF. CDR3 nucleotides: TGTGCCAGCAGCTTAATTGCTGGTCAGCCCCAGCATTTT.

This rearrangement joins TRBV6-1 to TRBJ2-7; 7 bases fit TRBD2. J gave up 3 bases and V 5 bases, and 10 bases lay outside the gene matches. Germline CDR1 is MNHNS and CDR2 is SASEGT. The CDR3 has 15 amino acids. The CDR3 sequence is CASSSTEAGNYEQYF. The CDR3 coding sequence is TGTGCCAGCAGTTCGACGGAAGCGGGGAACTACGAGCAGTACTTC.